This note documents a single T cell receptor beta chain sequence. RNA amounts of roughly 0.5 to 1 ug underwent reverse transcription with random hexamers. MiXCR, run by TCRdb on the immunoSEQ multiplex PCR reads, gives a single entry per CDR3 protein. Here the sample spans around 170,000 distinct CDR3 sequences, approximately 94% being singletons. V dropped 2 bases and J dropped 6 bases, with 13 bases sitting between them. CDR1 and CDR2 from the germline V gene are SEHNR and FQNEAQ (reference sequence). The CDR3 extends over 14 amino acids. The data are from a study of CD8 T cells in Susac syndrome. TCR beta sequencing was performed on blood CD8+ and CD4+ T cells.

Sample: CD4+ T cells from PBMCs. The chain couples TRBV7-9 to TRBJ1-1; D perhaps matches TRBD1 (5 bases). The receptor was derived from a human donor with Susac syndrome. CDR3 sequence: CASSLPSRDPEAFF. CDR3 coding DNA: TGTGCCAGCAGCTTACCCTCCCGGGACCCTGAAGCTTTCTTT.